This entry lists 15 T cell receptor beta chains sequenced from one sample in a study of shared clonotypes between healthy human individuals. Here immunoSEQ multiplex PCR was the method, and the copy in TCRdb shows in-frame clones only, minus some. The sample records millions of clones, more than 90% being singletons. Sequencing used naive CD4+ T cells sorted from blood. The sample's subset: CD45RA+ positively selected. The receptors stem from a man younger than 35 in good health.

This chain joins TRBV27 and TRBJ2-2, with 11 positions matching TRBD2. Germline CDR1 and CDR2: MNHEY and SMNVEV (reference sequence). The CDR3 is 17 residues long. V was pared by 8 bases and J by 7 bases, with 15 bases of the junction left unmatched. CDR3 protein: CASARWTSGPGGGELFF. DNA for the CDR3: TGTGCCAGCGCCCGATGGACTAGCGGGCCGGGGGGCGGGGAGCTGTTTTTT.

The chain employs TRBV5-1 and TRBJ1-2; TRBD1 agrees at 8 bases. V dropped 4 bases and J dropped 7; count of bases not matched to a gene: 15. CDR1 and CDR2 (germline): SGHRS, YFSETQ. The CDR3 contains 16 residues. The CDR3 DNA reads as TGCGCCAGCAGCGGTGACAGGGGCAAGGGATCTGGTGGCTACACCTTC. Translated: CASSGDRGKGSGGYTF.

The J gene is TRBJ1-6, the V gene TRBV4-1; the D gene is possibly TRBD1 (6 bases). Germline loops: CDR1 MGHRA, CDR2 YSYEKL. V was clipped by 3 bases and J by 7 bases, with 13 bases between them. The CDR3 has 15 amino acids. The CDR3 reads CASSHPGAGNSPLHF. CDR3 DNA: TGCGCCAGCAGCCATCCGGGGGCGGGGAATTCACCCCTCCACTTT.

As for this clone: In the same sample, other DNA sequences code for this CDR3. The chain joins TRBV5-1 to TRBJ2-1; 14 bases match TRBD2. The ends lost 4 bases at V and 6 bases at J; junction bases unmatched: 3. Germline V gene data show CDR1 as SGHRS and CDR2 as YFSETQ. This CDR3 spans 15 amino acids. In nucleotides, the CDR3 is TGCGCCAGCAGCCCCGGGACTAGCGGGGGCAATGAGCAGTTCTTC. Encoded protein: CASSPGTSGGNEQFF.

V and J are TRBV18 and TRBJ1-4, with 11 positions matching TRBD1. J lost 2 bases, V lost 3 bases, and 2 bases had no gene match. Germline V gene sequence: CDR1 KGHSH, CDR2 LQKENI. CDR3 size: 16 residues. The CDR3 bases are TGTGCCAGCTCACCCCGGACAGGGGGCACTAATGAAAAACTGTTTTTT. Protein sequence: CASSPRTGGTNEKLFF. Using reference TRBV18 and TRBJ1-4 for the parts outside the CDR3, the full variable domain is NAGVMQNPRHLVRRRGQEARLRCSPMKGHSHVYWYRQLPEEGLKFMVYLQKENIIDESGMPKERFSAEFPKEGPSILRIQQVVRGDSAAYFCASSPRTGGTNEKLFFGSGTQLSVL.

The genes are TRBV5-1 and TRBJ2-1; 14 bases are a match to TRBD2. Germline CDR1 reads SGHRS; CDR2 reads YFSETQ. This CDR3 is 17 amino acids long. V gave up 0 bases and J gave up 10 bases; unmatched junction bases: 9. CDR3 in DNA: TGCGCCAGCAGCTTGGCCGTGACTAGCGGGGGGGCATTGGAGCAGTTCTTC. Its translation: CASSLAVTSGGALEQFF.

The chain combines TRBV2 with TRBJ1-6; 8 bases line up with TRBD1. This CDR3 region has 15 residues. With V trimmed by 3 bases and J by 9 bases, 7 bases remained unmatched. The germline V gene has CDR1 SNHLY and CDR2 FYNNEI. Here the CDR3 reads CASSDKTGVASPLHF. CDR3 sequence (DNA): TGTGCCAGCAGTGATAAGACAGGGGTGGCTTCACCCCTCCACTTT.

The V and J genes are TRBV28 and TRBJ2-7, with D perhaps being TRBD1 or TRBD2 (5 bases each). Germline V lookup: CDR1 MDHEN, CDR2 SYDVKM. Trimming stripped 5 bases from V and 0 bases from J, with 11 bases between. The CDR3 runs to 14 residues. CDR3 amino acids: CASSRDGRSYEQYF. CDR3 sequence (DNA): TGTGCCAGCAGTAGGGACGGACGCTCCTACGAGCAGTACTTC.

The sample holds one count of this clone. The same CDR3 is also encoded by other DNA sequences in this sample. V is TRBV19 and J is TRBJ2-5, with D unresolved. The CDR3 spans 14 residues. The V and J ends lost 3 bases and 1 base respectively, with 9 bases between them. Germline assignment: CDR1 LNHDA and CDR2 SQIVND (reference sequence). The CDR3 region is CASSIVGSQETQYF. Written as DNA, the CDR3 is TGTGCCAGTAGTATTGTTGGCAGCCAAGAGACCCAGTACTTC.

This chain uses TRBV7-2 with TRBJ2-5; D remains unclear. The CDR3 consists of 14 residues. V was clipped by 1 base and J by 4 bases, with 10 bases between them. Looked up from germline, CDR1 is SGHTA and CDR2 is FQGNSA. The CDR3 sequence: CASSLDGYAETQYF. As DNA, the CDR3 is TGTGCCAGCAGCTTAGATGGCTATGCAGAGACCCAGTACTTC.

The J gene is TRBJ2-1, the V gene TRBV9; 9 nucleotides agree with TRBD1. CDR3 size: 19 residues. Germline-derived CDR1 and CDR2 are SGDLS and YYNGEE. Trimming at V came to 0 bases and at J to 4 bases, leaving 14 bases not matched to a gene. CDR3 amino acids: CASSVGTGDGSVGYNEQFF. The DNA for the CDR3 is TGTGCCAGCAGCGTAGGGACAGGGGACGGGAGTGTTGGATACAATGAGCAGTTCTTC.

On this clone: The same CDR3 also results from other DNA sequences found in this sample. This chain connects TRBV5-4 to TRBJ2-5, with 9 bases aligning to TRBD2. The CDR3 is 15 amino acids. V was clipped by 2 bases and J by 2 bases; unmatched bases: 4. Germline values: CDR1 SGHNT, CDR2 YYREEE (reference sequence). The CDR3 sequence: CASSLRLAGQETQYF. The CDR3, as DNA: TGTGCCAGCAGCTTACGGCTAGCGGGACAAGAGACCCAGTACTTC.

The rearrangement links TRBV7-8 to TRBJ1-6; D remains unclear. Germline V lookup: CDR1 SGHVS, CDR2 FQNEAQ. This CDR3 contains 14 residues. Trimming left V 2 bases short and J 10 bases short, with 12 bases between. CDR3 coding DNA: TGTGCCAGCAGCTTAATGAGGGTGGGGTCACCCCTCCACTTT. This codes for CASSLMRVGSPLHF.

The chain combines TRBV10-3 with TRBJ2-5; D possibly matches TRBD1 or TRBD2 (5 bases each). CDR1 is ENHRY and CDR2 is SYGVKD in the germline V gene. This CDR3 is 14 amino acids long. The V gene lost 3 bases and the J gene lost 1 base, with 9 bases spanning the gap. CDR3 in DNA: TGTGCCATCAGTGAAACAGGAGGCCAAGAGACCCAGTACTTC. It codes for CAISETGGQETQYF.

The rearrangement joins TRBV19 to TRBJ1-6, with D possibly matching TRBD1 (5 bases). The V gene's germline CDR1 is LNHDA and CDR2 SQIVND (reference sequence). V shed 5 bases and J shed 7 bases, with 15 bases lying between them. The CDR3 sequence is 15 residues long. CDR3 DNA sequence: TGTGCCAGTAGTTCCGAGACAGTTGGCAATTCACCCCTCCACTTT. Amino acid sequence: CASSSETVGNSPLHF.